The next 10 T cell receptor beta chains were all read from a single sample in a study of T cell responses to AZD1222 COVID-19 vaccine. Generated by immunoSEQ multiplex PCR, the TCRdb table keeps only in-frame clones and is missing some. The data show some 130,000 clones, around 90% seen once. Sequencing was performed on peripheral blood, taken on day 0 of MenACWY control vaccination. These receptors were obtained from an adult in good health.

The rearrangement links TRBV5-4 to TRBJ2-5; no reliable D call. Trimming left V 0 bases short and J 5 bases short, with 11 bases between. CDR3 size: 14 residues. Germline CDR1 SGHNT, CDR2 YYREEE (reference sequence). CDR3 sequence: CASSLDLFVETQYF. CDR3 sequence (DNA): TGTGCCAGCAGCTTGGACCTCTTCGTGGAGACCCAGTACTTC.

In its sample, this clone was seen a few times. This chain joins TRBV7-9 and TRBJ1-5, with a tentative D call TRBD1 (6 bases). Trimming removed 5 bases from V and 9 bases from J, with 14 bases in between. The germline V gene has CDR1 SEHNR and CDR2 FQNEAQ (reference sequence). This CDR3 has 13 amino acids. DNA for the CDR3: TGTGCCAGCAGCCGGGACACCTCCGGGCCCCAGCATTTT. Its protein is CASSRDTSGPQHF.

This rearrangement joins TRBV19 to TRBJ2-7, with 12 bases that match TRBD2. The CDR3 has 15 amino acids. Germline V CDR1 and CDR2: LNHDA, SQIVND (reference sequence). J gave up 4 bases and V 6 bases, and 7 bases lay outside the gene matches. The CDR3 is CASRERTSGIYEQYF. The DNA for the CDR3 is TGTGCCAGTAGAGAACGGACTAGCGGGATTTACGAGCAGTACTTC.

The chain carries TRBV29-1 and TRBJ2-7; 10 bases line up with TRBD2. The germline V gene encodes CDR1 SQVTM and CDR2 ANQGSEA. CDR3 length equals 17 residues. With 0 bases clipped from V and 4 bases from J, the junction kept 12 bases outside the gene matches. The CDR3 bases are TGCAGCGTTGAAGATCCTTTGGGGCTAGCGGGAGTGTACGAGCAGTACTTC. Translation gives CSVEDPLGLAGVYEQYF.

The chain has TRBV2 and TRBJ1-2; 10 bases agree with TRBD1. Germline loops: CDR1 SNHLY, CDR2 FYNNEI. CDR3 length equals 13 residues. V lost 9 bases to trimming and J lost 5 bases; unmatched junction nucleotides: 6. The CDR3, as DNA: TGTGCCAGAAGGACAGGGGGGAGGTATGGCTACACCTTC. Translating gives CARRTGGRYGYTF.

The V and J genes are TRBV14 and TRBJ2-1; D may be TRBD2 (6 bases). Trimming pared 3 bases from V and 4 bases from J, leaving 16 bases between. CDR1 and CDR2 (germline): SGHDN, FVKESK. This CDR3 is 16 amino acids long. CDR3 loop: CASSHLPWAGYNEQFF. The CDR3 coding sequence is TGTGCCAGCAGCCACCTCCCTTGGGCGGGATACAATGAGCAGTTCTTC.

The chain links TRBV3-1 (or the pseudogene TRBV3-2) to TRBJ2-5, with unresolved D. The CDR3 runs to 15 residues. Deletions cut 4 bases from V and 9 bases from J, with 21 bases between. Germline CDR1 and CDR2: LGHDT and YNNKEL (reference sequence). CDR3 coding DNA: TGTGCCAGCAGCCCCTCCATAGGTCCCGAGTGGGCCCAGTACTTC. It specifies CASSPSIGPEWAQYF.

The chain couples TRBV30 to TRBJ1-5; 7 bases match TRBD1. The CDR3 is 15 residues long. V shed 1 base and J 1 base; nucleotides not matched to a gene: 4. The germline V gene encodes CDR1 GTSNPN and CDR2 SVGIG (reference sequence). The CDR3 nucleotides read TGTGCCTGGAGTGCGGGACAGCTAAGCAATCAGCCCCAGCATTTT. Translating it yields CAWSAGQLSNQPQHF.

The chain couples TRBV18 to TRBJ2-5; possible D gene TRBD1, 5 bases. V lost 3 bases to trimming and J lost 2 bases, with 13 bases between them. Germline CDR1 reads KGHSH; CDR2 reads LQKENI. The length of the CDR3 is 15 residues. CDR3 bases: TGTGCCAGCTCACCCGGGCAGGGAAATCAAGAGACCCAGTACTTC. It yields the protein CASSPGQGNQETQYF.

The genes are TRBV19 and TRBJ2-7; 7 nucleotides match TRBD2. CDR1 is LNHDA, CDR2 SQIVND, per germline (reference sequence). The CDR3 length is 15 residues. J lost 4 bases, V lost 4 bases, and 10 bases had no gene match. CDR3 DNA: TGTGCCAGTAGTACCTCTAGCGGCTTCGGATACGAGCAGTACTTC. Translated, it gives CASSTSSGFGYEQYF.